A selection of T cell receptor beta chains follows, all from one sample in a study of T-cell reconstitution after alpha-beta-depleted transplantation in children. TCRdb recomputed calls from the PCR reads with MiXCR, one row per CDR3 protein. The sample carries around 410,000 distinct CDR3 sequences, approximately 11% recorded once. The starting material was PBMCs from the stem cell graft donor, obtained from the stem cell graft. All receptors derive from a human donor who donated a stem cell graft to a child with acute myeloid leukemia. Both conserved end residues are part of each CDR3. The D gene is left open where the match is weak. A row's size may be missing; if present it is once, few, many or a size class.

clone_size	v_call	j_call	d_call	cdr3_nt	cdr3_aa
few	TRBV5-6	TRBJ2-1	TRBD2	TGTGCCAGCAGTCGGGTTAGCGGGAGCTCCAGCTCCTACAATGAGCAGTTCTTC	CASSRVSGSSSSYNEQFF
few	TRBV29-1	TRBJ2-7	TRBD1	TGCAGCGTTTCGGGACAGGGGGCCTACGAGCAGTACTTC	CSVSGQGAYEQYF
few	TRBV18	TRBJ1-2	-	TGTGCCAGCTCACCACTGCAGGCCTCTGGGGGCTACACCTTC	CASSPLQASGGYTF
-	TRBV14	TRBJ2-2	-	TGTGCCAGCAGTACGTGGGCTCAGGACACCGGGGAGCTGTTTTTT	CASSTWAQDTGELFF
few	TRBV7-2	TRBJ2-4	TRBD2	TGTGCCAGCAGCTCGGGAGGGGGGGGTAGTAACATTCAGTACTTC	CASSSGGGGSNIQYF
few	TRBV7-2	TRBJ2-1	-	TGTGCCAGCACTACGGCAGGGAATGAGCAGTTCTTC	CASTTAGNEQFF
many	TRBV29-1	TRBJ2-1	-	TGCAGCGTTGGAGGCTCCCTTGGGGATGAGCAGTTCTTC	CSVGGSLGDEQFF
few	TRBV29-1	TRBJ2-7	-	TGCAGCGTTGTACAGGGTCCCGAGCAGTACTTC	CSVVQGPEQYF
few	TRBV4-1	TRBJ2-1	TRBD2	TGCGCCAGCAGCCAGGCCATAGCGGGCTCCTCCTACAATGAGCAGTTCTTC	CASSQAIAGSSYNEQFF
once	TRBV20-1	TRBJ2-1	TRBD1	TGCAGTGCTAGAAGGACCGGGACAGGGTTTGGTGAGCAGTTCTTC	CSARRTGTGFGEQFF
-	TRBV12-3/TRBV12-4	TRBJ2-7	-	TGTGCCAGCAGTGGGGCTAACCGGGAGCAGTACTTC	CASSGANREQYF
-	TRBV6-6	TRBJ1-3	-	TGTGCCAGCAGTTACCCGGGCGGGCGAGGATCCTTT	CASSYPGGRGSF
-	TRBV12-5	TRBJ2-4	TRBD2	TGTGCTAGTGGTTTGACCTTAGCGGGGGCTATAGCCAAAAACATTCAGTACTTC	CASGLTLAGAIAKNIQYF
many	TRBV5-1	TRBJ1-1	TRBD1	TGCGCCAGCAGCCCGGGCGACAGGGTTTCGAACACTGAAGCTTTCTTT	CASSPGDRVSNTEAFF
few	TRBV7-8	TRBJ2-1	TRBD1	TGTGCCAGCACCACGGGACCGGACAGGGCCTACAATGAGCAGTTCTTC	CASTTGPDRAYNEQFF
many	TRBV7-9	TRBJ2-1	TRBD2	TGTGCCAGCAGCTCTAGCGGAGCCTACAATGAGCAGTTCTTC	CASSSSGAYNEQFF
-	TRBV10-1	TRBJ2-2	TRBD1	TGCGCCAGCAGCGCCTACAGGGGCACCGGGGAGCTGTTTTTT	CASSAYRGTGELFF
-	TRBV12-3/TRBV12-4	TRBJ1-4	-	TGTGCCAGCAGTTTAGGACAGATGCAGGAAAAACTGTTTTTT	CASSLGQMQEKLFF
few	TRBV6-5	TRBJ2-2	TRBD1	TGTGCCAGCAGTCTACTCGGGACAGGGGGGATCACCGGGGAGCTGTTTTTT	CASSLLGTGGITGELFF
-	TRBV7-6	TRBJ1-4	TRBD1	TGTGCCAGCAGCTTAGTAGGGGGCCAAGAAAAACTGTTTTTT	CASSLVGGQEKLFF
many	TRBV20-1	TRBJ2-7	TRBD2	TGCAGTGCTAGAGGCGGGGGACTAGCGGCCAACTACGAGCAGTACTTC	CSARGGGLAANYEQYF
many	TRBV28	TRBJ2-3	-	TGTGCCAGCAGTTTATTAGTGGGAGTTGTAGATACGCAGTATTTT	CASSLLVGVVDTQYF
many	TRBV3-1	TRBJ2-3	-	TGTGCCAGCAGCCAAGTTGGGGGAGATACGCAGTATTTT	CASSQVGGDTQYF
-	TRBV18	TRBJ2-5	-	TGTGCCAGCTCACCTCTAAAAGTCGACGGCGGTATCCAAGAGACCCAGTACTTC	CASSPLKVDGGIQETQYF
many	TRBV7-9	TRBJ1-1	-	TGTGCCAGCAGCAACCGGGACATGAACACTGAAGCTTTCTTT	CASSNRDMNTEAFF
many	TRBV29-1	TRBJ2-3	-	TGCAGCGTTGACAGTCCTAGCACAGATACGCAGTATTTT	CSVDSPSTDTQYF
many	TRBV6-1	TRBJ2-2	-	TGTGCCAGCAGTGAAGAGGCAGCAAGCACCGGGGAGCTGTTTTTT	CASSEEAASTGELFF
-	TRBV10-3	TRBJ1-5	-	TGTGCCATCACCTGGGACAGCAATCAGCCCCAGCATTTT	CAITWDSNQPQHF
few	TRBV7-2	TRBJ2-4	-	TGTGCCAGCAGCCCTAACACAAAACTAGCCAAAAACATTCAGTACTTC	CASSPNTKLAKNIQYF
-	TRBV21-1	TRBJ2-3	-	TGTGCCAGCAGCAACCCCCCAACCCCTTTTGATACGCAGTATTTT	CASSNPPTPFDTQYF
-	TRBV7-2	TRBJ2-7	-	TGTGCCAGCAGCTCGGACAACTACGAGCAGTACTTC	CASSSDNYEQYF
-	TRBV7-3	TRBJ1-2	-	TGTGCCAGCAGCTTAAGTGTCGGAGAAGGCTATGGCTACACCTTC	CASSLSVGEGYGYTF
few	TRBV4-3	TRBJ2-7	TRBD2	TGCGCCAGCAGCCAAGATTTATGGACTAGCGGGAGCTACGAGCAGTACTTC	CASSQDLWTSGSYEQYF
-	TRBV12-3/TRBV12-4	TRBJ2-7	TRBD1	TGTGCCAGCAGAGGGACAGGGGGCGGCGAGCAGTACTTC	CASRGTGGGEQYF
-	TRBV3-1	TRBJ1-2	-	TGTGCCAGCAGCCAAGACGTAAGGAACTACACCTTC	CASSQDVRNYTF
few	TRBV5-1	TRBJ2-5	TRBD2	TGCGCCAGCGGAACTAGCGGGGGCGTTCAAGAGACCCAGTACTTC	CASGTSGGVQETQYF
many	TRBV5-6	TRBJ1-1	-	TGTGCCAGCACTGGGGGCATAAGGTCGAACACTGAAGCTTTCTTT	CASTGGIRSNTEAFF
-	TRBV5-6	TRBJ1-5	-	TGTGCCAGCAGCTTGGGGCAGGGCAAGCCCCAGCATTTT	CASSLGQGKPQHF
-	TRBV5-1	TRBJ2-5	TRBD2	TGCGCCAGCAGCTTGGAGGGCCAGGGAGGGGAGACCCAGTACTTC	CASSLEGQGGETQYF
-	TRBV20-1	TRBJ2-5	-	TGCAGTGCTAGAGTCGGACTCCAGCAAGAGACCCAGTACTTC	CSARVGLQQETQYF
-	TRBV5-1	TRBJ2-5	-	TGCGCCAGCAGCCTAACCGGGGGAAGCAAGACCCAGTACTTC	CASSLTGGSKTQYF
-	TRBV7-6	TRBJ2-3	TRBD1	TGTGCCAGCAGCTTAGCCGACAGGGATAATACGCAGTATTTT	CASSLADRDNTQYF
-	TRBV5-1	TRBJ2-3	-	TGCGCCAGCAGCCCATGGAGGGGGGGTTCAGATACGCAGTATTTT	CASSPWRGGSDTQYF
-	TRBV19	TRBJ2-5	TRBD1	TGTGCCAGTAGTATCGGGACAGGGGAGACCCAGTACTTC	CASSIGTGETQYF
many	TRBV20-1	TRBJ2-7	-	TGCAGTGCTAGTAACGGTCGCAGGTCCTCCTACGAGCAGTACTTC	CSASNGRRSSYEQYF
-	TRBV9	TRBJ1-4	TRBD1	TGTGCCAGCAGCGTGACAGGGGGCCGGAATGAAAAACTGTTTTTT	CASSVTGGRNEKLFF
-	TRBV7-6	TRBJ2-1	TRBD2	TGTGCCAGCAGCTTAGGGCGGACTAGCTTTGGATCCTACAATGAGCAGTTCTTC	CASSLGRTSFGSYNEQFF
-	TRBV5-1	TRBJ2-7	-	TGCGCCAGCAGCTCGGGACGGGCTCCCACCGAGCAGTACTTC	CASSSGRAPTEQYF
few	TRBV20-1	TRBJ1-1	-	TGCAGTGCTAGCGTAAACATGAACACTGAAGCTTTCTTT	CSASVNMNTEAFF